This T cell receptor beta chain comes out of a study of preoperative IRX-2 immunotherapy in early breast cancer. The method was immunoSEQ multiplex PCR; TCRdb's version includes in-frame clones alone and lacks a portion of them. The profile shows approximately 26,000 clones, around 79% of them singletons. The treatment was: preoperative locoregional IRX-2 cytokine immunotherapy. This sequence originates from a human donor with breast cancer. Material: lymph node tissue, obtained after IRX-2 immunotherapy.

DNA of the CDR3: TGTGCCAGCAGTGGAAGCGGGAGGGCCACCGGGGAGCTGTTTTTT. It codes for CASSGSGRATGELFF. The V gene is TRBV6-8, the J gene TRBJ2-2, with TRBD2 matching over 10 bases. This CDR3 is built from 15 residues. V dropped 5 bases and J dropped 4; count of bases not matched to a gene: 4. CDR1 and CDR2 (germline): MNHGY, SAAAGT.